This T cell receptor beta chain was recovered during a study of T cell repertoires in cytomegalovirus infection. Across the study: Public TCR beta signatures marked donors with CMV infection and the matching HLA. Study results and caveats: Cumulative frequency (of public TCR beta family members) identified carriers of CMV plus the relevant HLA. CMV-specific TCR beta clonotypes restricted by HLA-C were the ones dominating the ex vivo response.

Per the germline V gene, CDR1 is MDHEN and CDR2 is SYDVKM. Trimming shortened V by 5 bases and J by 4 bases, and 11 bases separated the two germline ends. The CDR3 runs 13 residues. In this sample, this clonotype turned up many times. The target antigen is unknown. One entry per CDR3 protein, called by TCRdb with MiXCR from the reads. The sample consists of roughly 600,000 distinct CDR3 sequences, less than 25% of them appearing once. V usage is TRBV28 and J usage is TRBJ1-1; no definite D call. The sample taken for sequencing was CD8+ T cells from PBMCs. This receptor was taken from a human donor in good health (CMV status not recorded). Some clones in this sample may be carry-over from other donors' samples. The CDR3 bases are TGTGCCAGCAGTCCCTGGGGATTCACTGAAGCTTTCTTT. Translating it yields CASSPWGFTEAFF.